These T cell receptor beta chains were read from a single sample in a study of shared clonotypes between healthy human individuals. Libraries were prepared by immunoSEQ multiplex PCR; TCRdb keeps only in-frame clonotypes and omits some of them. Of about 680,000 clones listed, about 90% are singletons. The material sequenced was naive CD8+ T cells sorted from blood. All receptors derive from a man aged 25-45 years in good health. Each CDR3 is given with its conserved first and last residue. D genes are given only for firm matches. Not all rows give a size; the values are once, few, many and, for expanded clones, a class.

v_gene,j_gene,d_gene,abundance,CDR3nt,CDR3aa
TRBV27,TRBJ2-7,TRBD1,-,TGTGCCAGCAGTTCAGGGGGTTCCTACGAGCAGTACTTC,CASSSGGSYEQYF
TRBV10-3,TRBJ2-3,-,-,TGTGCCATCAGTGAAGGTGGAGGTGGCACAGATACGCAGTATTTT,CAISEGGGGTDTQYF
TRBV19,TRBJ1-5,TRBD1,-,TGTGCCAGTAGAGACAGGGGTGACGGCAATCAGCCCCAGCATTTT,CASRDRGDGNQPQHF
TRBV28,TRBJ2-2,TRBD1,-,TGTGCCAGCACCCCACAGGGGGCGACGAACACCGGGGAGCTGTTTTTT,CASTPQGATNTGELFF
TRBV5-1,TRBJ2-7,-,-,TGCGCCAGCAGACCCACCGACCCTACGATGGCCTACGAGCAGTACTTC,CASRPTDPTMAYEQYF
TRBV10-3,TRBJ2-3,-,-,TGTGCCATCAGTGTAGAGCCAAACACAGATACGCAGTATTTT,CAISVEPNTDTQYF
TRBV7-9,TRBJ1-2,-,-,TGTGCCAGCAGCTTAGTTGGGGGTGCAGGGGACTATGGCTACACCTTC,CASSLVGGAGDYGYTF
TRBV28,TRBJ1-2,-,-,TGTGCCAGCAGTCAACAGGAGTTGTACTATGGCTACACCTTC,CASSQQELYYGYTF
TRBV14,TRBJ2-7,-,-,TGTGCCAGCAGCCGGGGGACCCCCGAGCAGTACTTC,CASSRGTPEQYF
TRBV10-1,TRBJ2-1,-,-,TGCGCCAGCAGTGATTCGCGAGAGCCCGTGGTTCCCTACAATGAGCAGTTCTTC,CASSDSREPVVPYNEQFF
TRBV27,TRBJ2-7,-,-,TGTGCCAGCAGCCCTCAGGGCGACGAGCAGTACTTC,CASSPQGDEQYF
TRBV28,TRBJ2-7,-,once,TGTGCCAGCAGACCGGCGCCAGGGGCCGGTGAGCAGTACTTC,CASRPAPGAGEQYF
TRBV18,TRBJ2-5,TRBD2,-,TGTGCCAGCTCACCACCACAAGGGGAGGGGACCCAGTACTTC,CASSPPQGEGTQYF
TRBV27,TRBJ2-7,-,-,TGTGCCAGCAGTTCCGGGACAACCTCCTACGAGCAGTACTTC,CASSSGTTSYEQYF
TRBV29-1,TRBJ1-2,TRBD1,-,TGCAGCGTTCACGGACAGGAGGACTATGGCTACACCTTC,CSVHGQEDYGYTF
TRBV2,TRBJ1-5,-,-,TGTGCCAGCAGTAGCGGGGAAATTAGCAATCAGCCCCAGCATTTT,CASSSGEISNQPQHF
TRBV7-8,TRBJ2-2,-,-,TGTGCCAGCAGCGCCACCGGGGAGCTGTTTTTT,CASSATGELFF
TRBV6-5,TRBJ2-5,-,-,TGTGCCAGCAGTTACACGCACAGTAATCAAGAGACCCAGTACTTC,CASSYTHSNQETQYF
TRBV28,TRBJ2-2,TRBD1,-,TGTGCCAGCAGCTCTGGACAGGGGGCTTTAACCGGGGAGCTGTTTTTT,CASSSGQGALTGELFF
TRBV5-4,TRBJ1-4,-,-,TGTGCCAGCAGCGGTACAGGAAGTGAAAAACTGTTTTTT,CASSGTGSEKLFF
TRBV28,TRBJ1-1,-,-,TGTGCCAACCAGGCTGGGAGGTACACTGAAGCTTTCTTT,CANQAGRYTEAFF
TRBV29-1,TRBJ2-1,TRBD1,-,TGCAGCGTTGAATACGGGACAGGGTTTTTTTATGAGCAGTTCTTC,CSVEYGTGFFYEQFF
TRBV4-1,TRBJ2-7,-,-,TGCGCCAGCAGCCACGTTGGAGCAGGAGAAGAGGAGCAGTACTTC,CASSHVGAGEEEQYF
TRBV11-3,TRBJ2-3,TRBD2,-,TGTGCCAGCAGCTCCTATAGCGGGAAGACCACAGATACGCAGTATTTT,CASSSYSGKTTDTQYF
TRBV6-1,TRBJ2-5,-,-,TGTGCCAGCAGTGAACCGGGGCGGATGAATGGGACCCAGTACTTC,CASSEPGRMNGTQYF
TRBV7-6,TRBJ1-1,-,-,TGTGCCAGCAGCTCCACGCTGGAGCCCACTGAAGCTTTCTTT,CASSSTLEPTEAFF
TRBV7-8,TRBJ2-3,-,-,TGTGCCAGCAGCTTAGTACCCACAGATACGCAGTATTTT,CASSLVPTDTQYF
TRBV28,TRBJ2-7,-,-,TGTGCCAGCAGTTGGGGGAGGGGGAGGAGCTCCTACGAGCAGTACTTC,CASSWGRGRSSYEQYF
TRBV7-9,TRBJ2-2,-,few,TGTGCCAGCAGCCCCAACCACCTAGATAACCCGGGCACCGGGGAGCTGTTTTTT,CASSPNHLDNPGTGELFF
TRBV2,TRBJ2-1,TRBD2,-,TGTGCCAGCAGCGATCCAGGGACTAGCGGGAGATACAATGAGCAGTTCTTC,CASSDPGTSGRYNEQFF
TRBV7-9,TRBJ1-1,-,-,TGTGCCAGCAGCTTTAGGCCTGAAGCTTTCTTT,CASSFRPEAFF
TRBV5-6,TRBJ1-6,-,-,TGTGCCAGCAGCTTGGGGACCGGGTACTCACCCCTCCACTTT,CASSLGTGYSPLHF
TRBV4-3,TRBJ2-1,-,-,TGCGCCAGCAGCCAATCCGCCGGAGCCTCCTACAATGAGCAGTTCTTC,CASSQSAGASYNEQFF
TRBV5-6,TRBJ2-7,TRBD1,once,TGTGCCAGCAGCTCGACAGGGGGCATCTACGAGCAGTACTTC,CASSSTGGIYEQYF
TRBV28,TRBJ1-2,TRBD1,-,TGTGCCAGCAGTCGCGGACAGGGGAGGGATGGCTACACCTTC,CASSRGQGRDGYTF
TRBV9,TRBJ2-2,-,few,TGTGCCAGCAGCGTAGGGTCCCAGAACACCGGGGAGCTGTTTTTT,CASSVGSQNTGELFF
TRBV27,TRBJ2-2,-,-,TGTGCCAGCAGCCCCACCGGGTTCGCCGGGGAGCTGTTTTTT,CASSPTGFAGELFF
TRBV15,TRBJ1-1,-,-,TGTGCCACCAGCCCGGGGCGAACTGAAGCTTTCTTT,CATSPGRTEAFF
TRBV5-6,TRBJ2-1,-,-,TGTGCCAGCAGCTTGGGAATCGGGCAGTTCTTC,CASSLGIGQFF
TRBV10-1,TRBJ2-7,TRBD2,-,TGCGCCAGCAGTGAGTCCGCGGGACTAGCGGTGTACGAGCAGTACTTC,CASSESAGLAVYEQYF
TRBV11-3,TRBJ2-2,-,-,TGTGCCAGCAGCTTAGACGGTGGTTACAGGGAAGACACCGGGGAGCTGTTTTTT,CASSLDGGYREDTGELFF
TRBV25-1,TRBJ2-7,-,-,TGTGCCAGCAGTGGGGCGGGTACCCCCTACGAGCAGTACTTC,CASSGAGTPYEQYF
TRBV4-1,TRBJ2-5,-,-,TGCGCCAGCAGCCAAGATAGGGAGACCCAGTACTTC,CASSQDRETQYF
TRBV7-7,TRBJ1-4,TRBD1,-,TGTGCTAGCAGTCGCGACAGGGACGAAAAACTGTTTTTT,CASSRDRDEKLFF
TRBV5-4,TRBJ2-1,TRBD2,once,TGTGCCAGCAGCTTTGGTAGCGGGAGTGTTGATGAGCAGTTCTTC,CASSFGSGSVDEQFF
TRBV5-6,TRBJ2-3,TRBD2,-,TGTGCCAGCACCTCGACTAGCGGTAGCACAGATACGCAGTATTTT,CASTSTSGSTDTQYF
TRBV28,TRBJ2-7,-,-,TGTGCCAGCGGGCTATGGTCCTACGAGCAGTACTTC,CASGLWSYEQYF
TRBV19,TRBJ2-2,-,-,TGTGCCAGCCTACAGGGTACCGGGGAGCTGTTTTTT,CASLQGTGELFF
TRBV11-2,TRBJ2-7,TRBD2,-,TGTGCCAGCAGCCTAACCCCTAGCGGGAGGACCTACGAGCAGTACTTC,CASSLTPSGRTYEQYF
TRBV7-6,TRBJ1-3,-,-,TGTGCCAGCAGCTTAGGTACAACTAGTGGGGCCGGAAACACCATATATTTT,CASSLGTTSGAGNTIYF
TRBV27,TRBJ2-1,TRBD2,once,TGTGCCAGCAGTTTGCCCCCTAGCGGGCGTTTTATTGATGAGCAGTTCTTC,CASSLPPSGRFIDEQFF